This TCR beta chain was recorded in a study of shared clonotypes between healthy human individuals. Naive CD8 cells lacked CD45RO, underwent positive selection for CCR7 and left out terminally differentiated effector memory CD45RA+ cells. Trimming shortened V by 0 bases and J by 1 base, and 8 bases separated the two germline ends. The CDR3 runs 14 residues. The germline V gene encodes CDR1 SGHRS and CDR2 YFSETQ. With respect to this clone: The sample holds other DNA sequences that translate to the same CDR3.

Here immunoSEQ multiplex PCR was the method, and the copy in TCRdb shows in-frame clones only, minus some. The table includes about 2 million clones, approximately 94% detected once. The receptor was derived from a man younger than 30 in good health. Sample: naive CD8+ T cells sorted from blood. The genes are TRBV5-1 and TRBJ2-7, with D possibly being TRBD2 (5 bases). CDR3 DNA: TGCGCCAGCAGCTTGGAACGGGGATCCTACGAGCAGTACTTC. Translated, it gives CASSLERGSYEQYF.